This entry concerns a single T cell receptor (beta chain). Its antigen is unknown. Read coverage stops 3 residues before the CDR3 terminus; the germline J gene supplies the remainder. The data originate from a study of T cells in women clearing cervical HPV infection. As for the study in general: HLA type could not be excluded as a confounder. General observations from the study: Repertoire richness, not evenness, was significantly elevated in CIN3+ cases versus controls.

The CDR3 runs 13 residues. Germline trimming cut 4 bases from V and 8 bases from J; bases unmatched to any gene: 4. CDR1 DFQATT and CDR2 SNEGSKA come from the germline V gene (reference sequence). Genomic DNA, averaging about 1,200 ng per sample, yielded TCR beta CDR3 via immunoSEQ. Some clones are missing from TCRdb's copy, which holds only in-frame ones; the method was immunoSEQ multiplex PCR. The repertoire table contains about 24,000 clones. The origin of this receptor is a woman aged 18-69 years with a cervical HPV16 infection that either progressed to CIN3+ or cleared (not recorded which). The source material was blood buffy coat. This chain connects TRBV20-1 to TRBJ1-6; 8 positions match TRBD1. CDR3: CSATGQGYSPLHF. The part of the CDR3 DNA that was read is TGCAGTGCTACCGGACAGGGATATTCACCC.